A single T cell receptor beta chain is shown here with its context. Its matching antigen is unknown. This sample is part of a study of T cell responses to AZD1222 COVID-19 vaccine. Regarding the study as a whole: Distributed over spike, vaccine-associated CD4 TCRs predominated at 160-218 and 743-854. Repertoires were obtained solely post-peak T cell response. Of spike-specific TCRs, nearly half reportedly target regions left unmutated in variants.

With 0 bases clipped from V and 0 bases from J, the junction kept 6 bases outside the gene matches. The CDR3 covers 16 residues. Looked up from germline, CDR1 is SGDLS and CDR2 is YYNGEE. Using immunoSEQ multiplex PCR, the repertoire was profiled, and TCRdb retains in-frame clones only, with some absent. Found here are approximately 90,000 clones, roughly nine tenths of them singletons; the top ten hold less than 4%. The gene calls are TRBV9 and TRBJ2-7, with 7 bases aligning to TRBD2. This TCR was sampled from an adult in good health. The specimen comprised peripheral blood, sampled on day 0 of AZD1222 vaccination. The CDR3 spells CASSVGAGDHSYEQYF. CDR3 coding DNA: TGTGCCAGCAGCGTAGGGGCGGGGGACCACTCCTACGAGCAGTACTTC.